The next 19 T cell receptor beta chains were all read from a single sample in a study of blood T cell repertoires in COVID-19. Some clones are missing from TCRdb's copy, which holds only in-frame ones; the method was immunoSEQ multiplex PCR. The data hold about 170,000 clones, with roughly 85% observed a single time. Input material: PBMCs or T cells enriched from blood (not recorded which). The receptor set was obtained from a woman aged 50 to 60 who had recovered from COVID-19.

The J gene is TRBJ2-7, the V gene TRBV10-1, with 9 bases identical to TRBD1. The J segment lost 3 bases and the V segment lost 6 bases, leaving 6 bases of the junction unmatched. The CDR3 consists of 14 residues. Germline CDR1 and CDR2: WNHNN and SYGVQD (reference sequence). The CDR3 sequence: CASRTGQGIYEQYV. In DNA, the CDR3 is TGCGCCAGCAGAACCGGACAGGGGATCTACGAGCAGTACGTC.

The chain is built from TRBV9 and TRBJ2-1; D unresolved. The CDR3 consists of 13 residues. Trimming removed 7 bases at V and 4 bases at J, with 12 bases between. Germline CDR1 and CDR2: SGDLS and YYNGEE. CDR3 in DNA: TGTGCCAGCGGGCCGGAATGGTACAATGAGCAGTTCTTC. Encoded protein: CASGPEWYNEQFF.

Comment on this clone: This same CDR3 is encoded by further DNA sequences in the sample. The chain couples TRBV28 to TRBJ1-2; D not certain. This CDR3 has 12 amino acids. The germline CDR1 and CDR2 sequences are MDHEN and SYDVKM. Trimming left V 7 bases short and J 4 bases short, with 10 bases between. CDR3 in DNA: TGTGCCAGCACCCCGGGAAGCTATGGCTACACCTTC. It codes for CASTPGSYGYTF.

The chain recombines TRBV6-5 with TRBJ1-1; 8 bases fit TRBD1. The CDR3 sequence is 14 residues long. Germline lookup yields CDR1 MNHEY and CDR2 SVGAGI. V shed 8 bases, J shed 2 bases, and the junction held 7 bases outside the gene matches. The CDR3 loop is CASGTGQVNTEAFF. Written as DNA, the CDR3 is TGTGCCAGCGGAACGGGACAGGTTAACACTGAAGCTTTCTTT.

This chain connects TRBV4-3 to TRBJ1-4, with 8 bases identical to TRBD1. Germline values: CDR1 LGHNA, CDR2 YSLEER. This CDR3 is 16 amino acids long. V was pared by 0 bases and J by 5 bases, with 5 bases of the junction left unmatched. The CDR3 DNA reads as TGCGCCAGCAGCCAAGAAGGACAGGGAAGGAATGAAAAACTGTTTTTT. Translating gives CASSQEGQGRNEKLFF.

V gene TRBV14 combines with J gene TRBJ1-2; TRBD1 agrees at 7 bases. The CDR3 extends over 13 amino acids. Trimming removed 4 bases from V and 3 bases from J; junction bases left unmatched: 2. The germline V gene encodes CDR1 SGHDN and CDR2 FVKESK. CDR3 residues: CASSPDRDYGYTF. The CDR3 coding sequence is TGTGCCAGCAGCCCAGACAGGGACTATGGCTACACCTTC.

The V call is TRBV18, the J call TRBJ2-3, with 9 bases fitting TRBD2. This CDR3 region has 16 residues. Germline CDR1 reads KGHSH; CDR2 reads LQKENI. Losses at the gene ends were 1 base for V and 3 bases for J; bases not matched to a gene: 5. CDR3 loop: CASSPQIAGDTDTQYF. As DNA, the CDR3 is TGTGCCAGCTCACCACAGATAGCGGGAGATACAGATACGCAGTATTTT. Based on the CDR3 plus reference TRBV18 and TRBJ2-3, the full variable domain is NAGVMQNPRHLVRRRGQEARLRCSPMKGHSHVYWYRQLPEEGLKFMVYLQKENIIDESGMPKERFSAEFPKEGPSILRIQQVVRGDSAAYFCASSPQIAGDTDTQYFGPGTRLTVL.

The chain recombines TRBV19 with TRBJ1-2; TRBD1 agrees at 8 bases. Trimming took 7 bases from V and 2 from J; bases not matched to a gene: 9. The CDR3 spans 15 residues. CDR1 is LNHDA, CDR2 SQIVND, per germline (reference sequence). The CDR3 nucleotides are TGTGCCAGTACCCCTGACAGGGGCCCGAACTATGGCTACACCTTC. Translating gives CASTPDRGPNYGYTF.

This chain connects TRBV10-3 to TRBJ1-1, with D perhaps TRBD1 (5 bases). The germline gives CDR1 ENHRY, CDR2 SYGVKD. V was trimmed by 6 bases and J by 5 bases, leaving 13 bases between them. This CDR3 is built from 13 residues. CDR3 sequence (DNA): TGTGCCATCAGGGTACAGGAGAGAACTGAAGCTTTCTTT. This codes for CAIRVQERTEAFF.

The J gene is TRBJ2-7, the V gene TRBV2; D remains ambiguous. Deletions cut 4 bases from V and 6 bases from J, with 7 bases between. There are 11 residues in the CDR3. Germline lookup yields CDR1 SNHLY and CDR2 FYNNEI. CDR3 region: CASSGHREQYV. The CDR3, as DNA: TGTGCCAGCAGTGGACATCGCGAGCAGTACGTC.

The chain has TRBV19 and TRBJ2-7, with 7 bases identical to TRBD2. The V and J ends lost 5 bases and 6 bases, in that order; junction bases with no gene match: 7. CDR3 length equals 13 residues. Germline V gene sequence: CDR1 LNHDA, CDR2 SQIVND (reference sequence). This chain's CDR3 is CASSAGVSSEQYV. The CDR3, as DNA: TGTGCCAGTAGTGCGGGGGTAAGCTCCGAGCAGTACGTC.

The chain is built from TRBV9 and TRBJ1-1, with a tentative D call TRBD1 (5 bases). Deletions cut 0 bases from V and 0 bases from J, with 9 bases between. The V gene's germline CDR1 is SGDLS and CDR2 YYNGEE. The CDR3 consists of 15 residues. The CDR3 sequence: CASSVEGLMNTEAFF. The CDR3 region has the DNA TGTGCCAGCAGCGTAGAGGGACTCATGAACACTGAAGCTTTCTTT.

The V call is TRBV11-3, the J call TRBJ2-1; 7 bases match TRBD2. This CDR3 has 17 amino acids. Germline values: CDR1 SGHNT, CDR2 YENEEA. V shed 9 bases and J 8 bases; nucleotides not matched to a gene: 22. CDR3 sequence: CASTGKSAGALIHEQFF. In DNA, the CDR3 is TGTGCCAGTACCGGGAAGTCGGCGGGAGCTTTAATACATGAGCAGTTCTTC.

J is TRBJ1-2 and V is TRBV7-2; TRBD1 is a possible D gene (6 bases). Germline V gene lookup returns CDR1 SGHTA and CDR2 FQGNSA. There are 13 residues in the CDR3. The V and J ends lost 5 bases and 1 base respectively, with 8 bases between them. The CDR3 DNA is TGTGCCAGCAGCCTCAGGGGTAACTATGGCTACACCTTC. Translating it yields CASSLRGNYGYTF.

The chain recombines TRBV2 with TRBJ2-5, with D possibly TRBD1 on 6 matching bases. Trimming took off 7 bases at V and 4 bases at J, with 13 bases between the two ends. The germline V gene has CDR1 SNHLY and CDR2 FYNNEI. This CDR3 contains 13 residues. The CDR3: CASNLQGRETQYF. CDR3 in DNA: TGTGCCAGCAATCTACAGGGACGAGAGACCCAGTACTTC.

This chain links TRBV2 with TRBJ1-4; D perhaps matches TRBD1 (5 bases). Germline V gives CDR1 SNHLY, CDR2 FYNNEI. The CDR3 contains 15 residues. Trimming cost V 7 bases and J 8 bases, with 20 bases left between them. CDR3 in DNA: TGTGCCAGCACCGACCACGGAGGGGTGGGCGAAAAACTGTTTTTT. Its translation: CASTDHGGVGEKLFF. Full variable domain (remainder filled in from reference TRBV2 and TRBJ1-4): EPEVTQTPSHQVTQMGQEVILRCVPISNHLYFYWYRQILGQKVEFLVSFYNNEISEKSEIFDDQFSVERPDGSNFTLKIRSTKLEDSAMYFCASTDHGGVGEKLFFGSGTQLSVL.

The chain employs TRBV5-1 and TRBJ2-6; 7 nucleotides agree with TRBD2. With 4 bases clipped from V and 9 bases from J, the junction kept 10 bases outside the gene matches. CDR3 length: 15 amino acids. Germline CDR1 SGHRS, CDR2 YFSETQ. CDR3 nucleotide sequence: TGCGCCAGCAGCCCCCGGACGGGGGGAATCAACGTCCTGACTTTC. The encoded protein is CASSPRTGGINVLTF. The full variable domain, its missing parts supplied by reference TRBV5-1 and TRBJ2-6, is KAGVTQTPRYLIKTRGQQVTLSCSPISGHRSVSWYQQTPGQGLQFLFEYFSETQRNKGNFPGRFSGRQFSNSRSEMNVSTLELGDSALYLCASSPRTGGINVLTFGAGSRLTVL.

The chain joins TRBV14 to TRBJ2-1; 8 bases align to TRBD2. J gave up 2 bases and V 3 bases, and 15 bases lay outside the gene matches. This CDR3 is built from 19 residues. Germline assignment: CDR1 SGHDN and CDR2 FVKESK. CDR3 in amino acids: CASSHPGVIAGRAYNEQFF. In nucleotides, the CDR3 is TGTGCCAGCAGCCACCCTGGGGTTATAGCGGGGCGAGCCTACAATGAGCAGTTCTTC.

This rearrangement joins TRBV15 to TRBJ1-3, with D maybe TRBD1 (5 bases). In germline, CDR1 is LNHNV, CDR2 YYDKDF (reference sequence). There are 15 residues in the CDR3. V was clipped by 0 bases and J by 4 bases, with 10 bases between them. The CDR3 nucleotides are TGTGCCACCAGCAGAGATCCAGGGTACGGAAACACCATATATTTT. This translates into CATSRDPGYGNTIYF.